Listed below are T cell receptor beta chains from one sample, sequenced in a study of T-cell reconstitution after alpha-beta-depleted transplantation in children. One entry per CDR3 protein results from TCRdb running MiXCR on the PCR reads. The table has approximately 85,000 distinct CDR3 sequences, less than 20% seen once. The starting material was PBMCs, mostly from graft donor cells, obtained 180 days after TCRalphabeta/CD19-depleted stem cell transplant. These receptors all stem from a male patient under 10 years old who had a stem cell transplant for acute lymphoblastic leukemia, so the T cells may come from the graft donor. Each CDR3 is given with its conserved first and last residue. The D gene is left open where the match is weak. Some rows mark clone size as missing; the rest say once, few, many or name a class of expanded clone.

>.|TRBV12-3/TRBV12-4|.|TRBJ2-7
CASGTPEGKSYEQYF
TGTGCCAGCGGAACCCCGGAGGGAAAGTCCTACGAGCAGTACTTC
>few|TRBV7-2|.|TRBJ2-2
CASSFMAGEAGELFF
TGTGCCAGCAGCTTTATGGCAGGGGAGGCCGGGGAGCTGTTTTTT
>.|TRBV20-1|TRBD2|TRBJ2-1
CSARDLFYAGTSGGDEQFF
TGCAGTGCTAGAGATCTCTTTTACGCCGGGACTAGCGGGGGAGATGAGCAGTTCTTC
>.|TRBV13|.|TRBJ2-3
CASSFWGATDTQYF
TGTGCCAGCAGCTTCTGGGGGGCCACAGATACGCAGTATTTT
>few|TRBV7-2|TRBD2|TRBJ2-2
CASGILGLAVTGELFF
TGTGCCAGCGGCATCCTGGGACTAGCGGTTACCGGGGAGCTGTTTTTT
>few|TRBV10-3|.|TRBJ2-5
CAISESTRAVQETQYF
TGTGCCATCAGTGAGTCGACTCGGGCAGTCCAAGAGACCCAGTACTTC
>.|TRBV7-9|.|TRBJ2-1
CASSHLRLALGNEQFF
TGTGCCAGCAGCCACCTTAGGCTCGCCCTGGGCAATGAGCAGTTCTTC
>.|TRBV29-1|.|TRBJ1-5
CSARVSNQPQHF
TGCAGCGCCCGAGTTAGCAATCAGCCCCAGCATTTT
>few|TRBV7-6|.|TRBJ2-2
CASSSPWSLNTGELFF
TGTGCCAGCAGCTCCCCTTGGTCCCTGAACACCGGGGAGCTGTTTTTT
>few|TRBV3-1|.|TRBJ2-5
CASSQSRRGVLGETQYF
TGTGCCAGCAGCCAATCGAGAAGGGGGGTATTAGGAGAGACCCAGTACTTC
>.|TRBV3-1|TRBD2|TRBJ2-1
CASIPSTLAGGLNEQFF
TGTGCCAGCATCCCATCAACTTTAGCGGGGGGGCTAAATGAGCAGTTCTTC
>few|TRBV20-1|.|TRBJ1-1
CSASRVRNTEAFF
TGCAGTGCTAGCAGGGTGAGGAACACTGAAGCTTTCTTT
>few|TRBV12-3/TRBV12-4|.|TRBJ2-7
CASSEGPEQYF
TGTGCCAGCTCCGAGGGCCCCGAGCAGTACTTC
>.|TRBV12-3/TRBV12-4|TRBD1|TRBJ1-1
CASTSGWTGGLTEAFF
TGTGCCAGCACCTCAGGGTGGACAGGGGGTTTAACCGAAGCTTTCTTT
>.|TRBV2|.|TRBJ2-2
CASRLLRGTGELFF
TGTGCCAGCCGTCTTCTGCGAGGCACCGGGGAGCTGTTTTTT